Shown below are 28 T cell receptor beta chains from a single sample sequenced in a study of cytomegalovirus exposure and HLA in healthy donors. PCR used 60 Vbeta primers and 13 Jbeta primers. The repertoire was sequenced with immunoSEQ multiplex PCR; TCRdb's copy has only in-frame clones and lacks some. The data hold under 200,000 clones, with 84% observed a single time. The sequenced material came from PBMCs. Every receptor here comes from a boy younger than 18 in good health and CMV-seronegative.

This clone came up a few times. The gene calls are TRBV4-1 and TRBJ2-2; TRBD2 aligns across 12 bases. From germline, CDR1 is MGHRA and CDR2 YSYEKL. Trimming at V came to 4 bases and at J to 1 base, leaving 1 base not matched to a gene. There are 16 residues in the CDR3. For the CDR3, the DNA is TGCGCCAGCAGCCTGACTAGCGGGGGGAACACCGGGGAGCTGTTTTTT. Translated, it gives CASSLTSGGNTGELFF.

The CDR3 protein is CASSEARQGKLFF. The CDR3 region has the DNA TGTGCCAGCAGTGAAGCTAGACAGGGGAAACTGTTTTTT. V and J are TRBV6-1 and TRBJ1-4; the match to TRBD1 covers 8 bases. Per germline, CDR1 MNHNS and CDR2 SASEGT. This CDR3 comprises 13 residues. After removal of 0 bases from V and 11 bases from J, the junction contained 2 bases not matched to a gene.

V usage is TRBV29-1 and J usage is TRBJ2-2; TRBD1 might be the D (5 bases). Germline loops: CDR1 SQVTM, CDR2 ANQGSEA. The CDR3 consists of 13 residues. Trimming removed 2 bases at V and 6 bases at J, with 10 bases between. The CDR3 DNA reads as TGCAGCGTTGAAAAAGGGGTAGCCGGGGAGCTGTTTTTT. This translates into CSVEKGVAGELFF.

The chain links TRBV9 to TRBJ2-5; a possible D gene is TRBD2 (6 bases). The DNA end is more similar to TRBJ2-7, so the J call may be wrong. This CDR3 contains 16 residues. Looked up from germline, CDR1 is SGDLS and CDR2 is YYNGEE. CDR3 region: CASSVGGTASSYEQYF. The CDR3 DNA sequence: TGTGCCAGCAGCGTAGGCGGGACGGCGAGTTCCTACGAGCAGTACTTC.

V usage is TRBV7-9 and J usage is TRBJ2-1; D is unresolved. The ends were cut back, 1 base at V and 4 bases at J, with 5 bases in the middle. The length of the CDR3 is 13 residues. The germline gives CDR1 SEHNR, CDR2 FQNEAQ (reference sequence). In DNA form, the CDR3 reads TGTGCCAGCAGCTTAGGCAGATACAATGAGCAGTTCTTC. Protein product: CASSLGRYNEQFF.

The rearrangement joins TRBV7-2 to TRBJ2-1; TRBD2 agrees at 8 bases. Germline V gene sequence: CDR1 SGHTA, CDR2 FQGNSA. The CDR3 extends over 13 amino acids. V shed 5 bases and J 13 bases; nucleotides not matched to a gene: 10. The CDR3 protein is CASSPGGFGEQFF. CDR3 sequence (DNA): TGTGCCAGCAGCCCGGGGGGGTTCGGAGAACAGTTCTTC.

V gene TRBV2 combines with J gene TRBJ2-1; D ambiguous. The length of the CDR3 is 14 residues. The V end was cut by 4 bases, the J end by 1 base, with 8 bases between. From germline, CDR1 is SNHLY and CDR2 FYNNEI. The chain's CDR3 is CASSGVPSYNEQFF. CDR3 nucleotide sequence: TGTGCCAGCAGTGGTGTCCCGTCCTACAATGAGCAGTTCTTC.

The chain joins TRBV10-3 to TRBJ2-2; D might be TRBD1 (5 bases). V was trimmed by 2 bases and J by 3 bases, leaving 10 bases between them. CDR3 length equals 15 residues. The germline V gene encodes CDR1 ENHRY and CDR2 SYGVKD. The DNA for the CDR3 is TGTGCCATCAGTGAGGGGGCGTTGGACACCGGGGAGCTGTTTTTT. Its translation: CAISEGALDTGELFF.

V is TRBV5-5 and J is TRBJ1-2; weak D call: TRBD1 (5 bases). Looked up from germline, CDR1 is SGHKS and CDR2 is YYEKEE (reference sequence). This CDR3 region has 16 residues. The V and J ends lost 0 bases and 6 bases respectively, with 18 bases between them. The CDR3 region is CASSLGIAGFGDGYTF. CDR3 DNA: TGTGCCAGCAGCTTGGGAATTGCAGGGTTCGGAGATGGCTACACCTTC.

V usage is TRBV27 and J usage is TRBJ2-4; 9 positions match TRBD1. With 2 bases clipped from V and 8 bases from J, the junction kept 4 bases outside the gene matches. This CDR3 comprises 14 residues. Germline loops: CDR1 MNHEY, CDR2 SMNVEV (reference sequence). CDR3 region: CASSLEDRGDIQYF. Written as DNA, the CDR3 is TGTGCCAGCAGTTTAGAGGACAGGGGTGACATTCAGTACTTC.

This clone was seen only once. The V and J genes are TRBV5-4 and TRBJ1-2; possible D gene TRBD1, 5 bases. The CDR3 runs to 15 residues. Germline V gene lookup returns CDR1 SGHNT and CDR2 YYREEE (reference sequence). Deletions cut 2 bases from V and 8 bases from J, with 19 bases between. Written as DNA, the CDR3 is TGTGCCAGCAGCTTCCAGGGCCTCCTCATGGTCGGCTACACCTTC. It yields the protein CASSFQGLLMVGYTF. The full variable domain, completed using reference TRBV5-4 and TRBJ1-2, is ETGVTQSPTHLIKTRGQQVTLRCSSQSGHNTVSWYQQALGQGPQFIFQYYREEENGRGNFPPRFSGLQFPNYSSELNVNALELDDSALYLCASSFQGLLMVGYTFGSGTRLTVV.

The chain recombines TRBV20-1 with TRBJ2-3; D is perhaps TRBD1 (6 bases). This CDR3 comprises 11 residues. The ends were cut back, 6 bases at V and 6 bases at J, with 10 bases in the middle. Germline CDR1 DFQATT, CDR2 SNEGSKA (reference sequence). The CDR3 here is CSASTGDTQYF. The CDR3 DNA follows: TGCAGTGCAAGTACAGGGGATACGCAGTATTTT.

The rearrangement links TRBV6-1 to TRBJ2-1; TRBD2 might be the D (5 bases). CDR3 length equals 17 residues. V lost 0 bases, J lost 3 bases, and 15 bases lay in between. The V gene's germline CDR1 is MNHNS and CDR2 SASEGT. CDR3 in amino acids: CASSEADWGNFYNEQFF. In nucleotides, the CDR3 is TGTGCCAGCAGTGAAGCGGACTGGGGAAATTTCTACAATGAGCAGTTCTTC.

This clone was recorded a few times. The chain links TRBV23-1 to TRBJ2-2; the D gene is possibly TRBD1 (6 bases). TRBV23-1 is marked as an open reading frame, function uncertain. The germline V and J ends were trimmed by 6 bases and 3 bases, with 20 bases remaining between them. CDR3 size: 17 residues. The CDR3 DNA is TGCGCCAGCAGCTCAAAACAAAGGGGGAGAGACACCGGGGAGCTGTTTTTT. Translating it yields CASSSKQRGRDTGELFF.

The chain links TRBV7-2 to TRBJ1-2; TRBD1 is a possible D gene (5 bases). The CDR3 has 14 amino acids. Germline CDR1 SGHTA, CDR2 FQGNSA. Between the trimmed V and J ends, which lost 2 bases and 6 bases, there was a span of 13 bases. The CDR3 nucleotides are TGTGCCAGCAGCTTACAACCAGGGAACCATGGCTACACCTTC. This gives the protein CASSLQPGNHGYTF.

The chain carries TRBV5-1 and TRBJ1-4; unclear D gene. The germline gives CDR1 SGHRS, CDR2 YFSETQ. This CDR3 has 12 amino acids. V was cut by 4 bases and J by 10 bases, with 11 bases left in between. CDR3 DNA: TGCGCCAGCAGCAGCCGACGCGGAAAACTGTTTTTT. Translating it yields CASSSRRGKLFF.

This chain links TRBV6-1 with TRBJ2-3; TRBD2 matches at 9 bases. Germline V lookup: CDR1 MNHNS, CDR2 SASEGT. Germline trimming cut 4 bases from V and 0 bases from J; bases unmatched to any gene: 8. This CDR3 comprises 17 residues. In DNA, the CDR3 is TGTGCCAGCAGTGTGTTCCTAGCGGGAACTAGCACAGATACGCAGTATTTT. It translates to CASSVFLAGTSTDTQYF.

The chain links TRBV30 to TRBJ1-3, with unresolved D. V was clipped by 4 bases and J by 0 bases, with 13 bases between them. This CDR3 has 15 residues. CDR1 GTSNPN and CDR2 SVGIG come from the germline V gene (reference sequence). This chain's CDR3 is CAWNLRGSSGNTIYF. The CDR3, as DNA: TGTGCCTGGAACCTAAGAGGTAGCTCTGGAAACACCATATATTTT.

There are a few counts of this clone. The V gene is TRBV6-1, the J gene TRBJ2-7; possible D gene TRBD1, 5 bases. The CDR3 contains 13 residues. Germline CDR1 MNHNS, CDR2 SASEGT. V was shortened by 5 bases and J by 2 bases, with 10 bases between the two germline ends. The CDR3 DNA follows: TGTGCCAGCAGTCGCCGACAGACCTACGAGCAGTACTTC. The encoded protein is CASSRRQTYEQYF.

This sequence joins TRBV5-1 and TRBJ1-2; 10 nucleotides agree with TRBD1. With V trimmed by 5 bases and J by 6 bases, 7 bases remained unmatched. Germline-derived CDR1 and CDR2 are SGHRS and YFSETQ. This CDR3 has 14 residues. CDR3 DNA sequence: TGCGCCAGCAGTTGGACAGGGGGAACAGATGGCTACACCTTC. Translated: CASSWTGGTDGYTF. The complete variable domain, with remaining parts taken from reference TRBV5-1 and TRBJ1-2, reads KAGVTQTPRYLIKTRGQQVTLSCSPISGHRSVSWYQQTPGQGLQFLFEYFSETQRNKGNFPGRFSGRQFSNSRSEMNVSTLELGDSALYLCASSWTGGTDGYTFGSGTRLTVV.

This chain connects TRBV9 to TRBJ1-2, with TRBD1 identical over 8 bases. This CDR3 spans 15 amino acids. The J segment lost 5 bases and the V segment lost 2 bases, leaving 8 bases of the junction unmatched. Germline loops: CDR1 SGDLS, CDR2 YYNGEE. In DNA form, the CDR3 reads TGTGCCAGCAGCGTTAGGCAGGGGGCCTTATATGGCTACACCTTC. This codes for CASSVRQGALYGYTF. Full variable domain (rest looked up from reference TRBV9 and TRBJ1-2): DSGVTQTPKHLITATGQRVTLRCSPRSGDLSVYWYQQSLDQGLQFLIQYYNGEERAKGNILERFSAQQFPDLHSELNLSSLELGDSALYFCASSVRQGALYGYTFGSGTRLTVV.

The chain couples TRBV7-8 to TRBJ2-1; possible D gene TRBD2, 6 bases. This CDR3 contains 13 residues. V was cut by 5 bases and J by 8 bases, with 13 bases left in between. Germline V gene sequence: CDR1 SGHVS, CDR2 FQNEAQ. The CDR3 DNA is TGTGCCAGCAGCATCCCTAGCGTCGATGAGCAGTTCTTC. This codes for CASSIPSVDEQFF.

The V gene is TRBV19, the J gene TRBJ1-2; 9 nucleotides agree with TRBD1. The CDR3 length is 13 residues. Germline CDR1 reads LNHDA; CDR2 reads SQIVND (reference sequence). The V segment lost 10 bases and the J segment 6 bases; nucleotides outside the gene matches: 9. The CDR3 bases are TGTGCCATTCCGACAGGGGGGCTCGATGGCTACACCTTC. It codes for CAIPTGGLDGYTF.

The chain's CDR3 is CASSTKTGAGTQYF. CDR3 nucleotide sequence: TGTGCCAGTAGTACCAAGACAGGGGCTGGGACCCAGTACTTC. The chain employs TRBV19 and TRBJ2-5; 8 bases agree with TRBD1. V gave up 4 bases and J gave up 7 bases; unmatched junction bases: 8. Germline V lookup: CDR1 LNHDA, CDR2 SQIVND (reference sequence). This CDR3 comprises 14 residues.

The genes are TRBV5-6 and TRBJ1-4; D is possibly TRBD1 (5 bases). V dropped 6 bases and J dropped 0 bases, with 12 bases sitting between them. The CDR3 runs 15 residues. Germline CDR1 SGHDT, CDR2 YYEEEE. The CDR3 DNA reads as TGTGCCAGCAACTTAGGGGTTGCAACTAATGAAAAACTGTTTTTT. Translation: CASNLGVATNEKLFF. Using reference TRBV5-6 and TRBJ1-4 for the parts outside the CDR3, the full variable domain is DAGVTQSPTHLIKTRGQQVTLRCSPKSGHDTVSWYQQALGQGPQFIFQYYEEEERQRGNFPDRFSGHQFPNYSSELNVNALLLGDSALYLCASNLGVATNEKLFFGSGTQLSVL.

The chain uses TRBV18 and TRBJ1-1; weak D call: TRBD1 (6 bases). The germline V gene encodes CDR1 KGHSH and CDR2 LQKENI. There are 15 residues in the CDR3. Between the trimmed V and J ends, which lost 6 bases and 1 base, there was a span of 15 bases. The CDR3, as DNA: TGTGCCAGCTCTCTTAAACAGGGTTCGAACACTGAAGCTTTCTTT. As protein: CASSLKQGSNTEAFF.

The count of this clone is one. The chain is built from TRBV13 and TRBJ1-2, with D hard to call. Germline CDR1 and CDR2: PRHDT and FYEKMQ (reference sequence). The CDR3 has 14 residues. The V gene lost 6 bases and the J gene lost 6 bases, with 17 bases spanning the gap. The CDR3 nucleotides are TGTGCCAGCAGGTTTGCTCGGGAGGGTGATGGCTACACCTTC. The encoded protein is CASRFAREGDGYTF.

The gene calls are TRBV5-1 and TRBJ1-4; D unclear. The CDR3 has 15 amino acids. CDR1 is SGHRS, CDR2 YFSETQ, per germline. V shed 3 bases and J shed 4 bases, with 13 bases lying between them. The CDR3 is CASSSTGYYNEKLFF. The CDR3 DNA follows: TGCGCCAGCAGCTCGACGGGGTACTATAATGAAAAACTGTTTTTT.